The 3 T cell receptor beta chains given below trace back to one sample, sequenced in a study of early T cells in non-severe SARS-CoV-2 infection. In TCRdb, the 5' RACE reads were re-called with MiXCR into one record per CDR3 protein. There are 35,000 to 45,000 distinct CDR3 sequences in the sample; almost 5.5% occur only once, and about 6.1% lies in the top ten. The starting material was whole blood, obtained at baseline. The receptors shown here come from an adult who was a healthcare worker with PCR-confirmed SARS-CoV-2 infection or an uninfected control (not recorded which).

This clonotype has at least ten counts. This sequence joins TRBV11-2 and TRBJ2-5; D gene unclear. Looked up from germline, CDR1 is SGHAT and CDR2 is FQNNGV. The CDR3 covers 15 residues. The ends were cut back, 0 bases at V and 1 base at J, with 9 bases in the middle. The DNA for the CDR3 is TGTGCCAGCAGCTTAGACGTGGGCCCCCAAGAGACCCAGTACTTC. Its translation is CASSLDVGPQETQYF.

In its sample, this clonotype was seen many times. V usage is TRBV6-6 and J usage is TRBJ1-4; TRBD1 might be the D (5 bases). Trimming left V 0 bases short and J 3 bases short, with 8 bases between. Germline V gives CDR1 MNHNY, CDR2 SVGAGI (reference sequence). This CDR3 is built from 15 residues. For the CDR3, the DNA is TGTGCCAGCAGTTACTCGGCAGGGTCTAATGAAAAACTGTTTTTT. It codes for CASSYSAGSNEKLFF.

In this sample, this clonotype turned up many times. CDR3 in amino acids: CASGLGTGKPEKLFF. The CDR3 DNA is TGTGCCAGCGGGCTCGGGACAGGGAAGCCTGAAAAACTGTTTTTT. J is TRBJ1-4 and V is TRBV28, with 9 bases matching TRBD1. The germline gives CDR1 MDHEN, CDR2 SYDVKM. Trimming took 8 bases from V and 7 from J; bases not matched to a gene: 11. The CDR3 extends over 15 amino acids.